This paragraph covers one T cell receptor beta chain sequence. Assay used: immunoSEQ multiplex PCR; TCRdb lists only in-frame clones, some missing. The data contain fewer than 75,000 clones, around 77% of them singletons. J gave up 5 bases and V 5 bases, and 15 bases lay outside the gene matches. The CDR3 contains 16 residues. The germline CDR1 and CDR2 sequences are SGHTA and FQGNSA. The sample originates from a study of blood T cell repertoires in COVID-19. Study as a whole: COVID-19 samples, acute and convalescent, were from the United States, Italy and Spain.

The V and J genes are TRBV7-2 and TRBJ2-7, with 7 bases fitting TRBD1. The sequencing sample was made of peripheral blood. The source of this sequence is a man in his 60s with acute or convalescent COVID-19. The CDR3 here is CASSLNRDRNSHEQYF. The CDR3 DNA reads as TGTGCCAGCAGCCTCAACCGGGACAGAAATTCGCACGAGCAGTACTTC.